This TCR beta chain comes out of a study of shared clonotypes between healthy human individuals. The wider study: Contributing individuals were two females and a few males aged 18 to 49. Donors had three CD4 naive, three CD4 memory, two CD8 naive and one CD8 memory plate apiece.

This clone was counted at least ten times. The antigen remains unidentified. Germline V gene sequence: CDR1 SGHTA, CDR2 FQGNSA. The V gene end was trimmed by 5 bases and the J gene end by 5 bases; junction bases not matched to a gene: 8. The CDR3 runs 15 residues. Regarding the study as a whole: For naive CD4 cells, approximately 4.7% of clonotypes were shared across four donors.

For sorted subsets, approximately 0.2 ug DNA per replicate equaled some 27,000 T cell genomes. Produced via immunoSEQ multiplex PCR; TCRdb's table is partial and in-frame only. Of approximately 1,000,000 clones in the sample, around three quarters were seen once. The TCR originated in a young man in good health. Some clones in this sample may be carry-over from other donors' samples. The chain combines TRBV7-2 with TRBJ2-1, with TRBD1 matching over 8 bases. The sequencing sample was made of memory CD4+ T cells from PBMCs. The subset here: CD45RA-negative fraction. The CDR3 reads CASSTGTGRNNEQFF. In DNA form, the CDR3 reads TGTGCCAGCAGCACCGGGACAGGCAGAAACAATGAGCAGTTCTTC.